Detailed here is one TCR beta chain. What it binds is unknown. The table came from immunoSEQ multiplex PCR; TCRdb's copy has only in-frame clones and leaves some out. Here the sample spans some 100,000 clones, around 88% being singletons. The sample originates from a study of cytomegalovirus exposure and HLA in healthy donors. Germline V lookup: CDR1 MDHEN, CDR2 SYDVKM. Deletions cut 5 bases from V and 10 bases from J, with 19 bases between. The length of the CDR3 is 14 residues. Study outcomes and limitations: The authors listed 164 TCR beta chains as cytomegalovirus-associated. Some public TCRs appeared in many individuals, while most sequences were rare.

This receptor was identified in a young man in good health and CMV-seronegative. Specimen: PBMCs. The chain carries TRBV28 and TRBJ2-3, with D perhaps matching TRBD2 (6 bases). The CDR3 nucleotides read TGTGCCAGCAGTAAGTTGGGACTCCTCCGCCCGCAGTATTTT. It specifies CASSKLGLLRPQYF.